Listed below are T cell receptor beta chains from one sample, sequenced in a study of STAT3 mutations in large granular lymphocyte leukemia. The data were produced by immunoSEQ multiplex PCR, yet TCRdb's version contains in-frame clones alone and is incomplete. This sample has more than 10,000 clones; about nine tenths occur once, and the top ten carry around a third. Sample: peripheral blood mononuclear cells. These receptors originate from a man in his forties with T-cell large granular lymphocyte leukemia. Some clones in this sample may be carry-over from other donors' samples. Both conserved end residues are part of each CDR3. Each record gives: J gene, clone size, V gene, D gene, CDR3 protein, CDR3 DNA. The D gene is left open where the match is weak. Some rows have no size entry. The others give once, few or many, or a class for an expanded clone.

TRBJ1-4 | NA | TRBV5-4 | NA | CASSVDGTTNEKLFF | TGTGCCAGCAGCGTCGACGGGACAACTAATGAAAAACTGTTTTTT
TRBJ2-2 | NA | TRBV6-5 | TRBD2 | CASSSPGLGRSGELFF | TGTGCCAGCAGTTCCCCGGGACTAGGAAGGTCCGGGGAGCTGTTTTTT
TRBJ2-7 | NA | TRBV28 | NA | CASNQGFSGYEQYF | TGTGCCAGCAACCAGGGATTTTCGGGCTACGAGCAGTACTTC
TRBJ2-7 | NA | TRBV6-5 | TRBD1 | CASRLQGPSYEQYF | TGTGCCAGCAGGCTACAGGGGCCTTCCTACGAGCAGTACTTC
TRBJ2-7 | NA | TRBV7-9 | NA | CASSRELTYEQYF | TGTGCCAGCAGCAGGGAGCTGACCTACGAGCAGTACTTC
TRBJ2-7 | NA | TRBV7-8 | TRBD1 | CASSQKGTGEIYEQYF | TGTGCCAGCAGCCAGAAAGGGACAGGGGAGATCTACGAGCAGTACTTC
TRBJ1-1 | NA | TRBV27 | NA | CASTLSPGMPEAFF | TGTGCCAGCACCCTGAGCCCAGGGATGCCTGAAGCTTTCTTT
TRBJ2-4 | NA | TRBV5-1 | NA | CASSLGGRSGNIQYF | TGCGCCAGCAGCTTGGGGGGGCGGAGTGGAAACATTCAGTACTTC
TRBJ2-7 | NA | TRBV19 | NA | CARENTPFAAYEQYF | TGTGCCAGGGAAAACACTCCGTTCGCAGCCTACGAGCAGTACTTC
TRBJ2-3 | NA | TRBV5-1 | TRBD1 | CASSFGQGGADTQYF | TGCGCCAGCAGCTTTGGACAGGGCGGGGCGGATACGCAGTATTTT
TRBJ2-1 | few | TRBV29-1 | NA | CSAPGGNEQFF | TGCAGCGCCCCCGGCGGCAATGAGCAGTTCTTC
TRBJ1-1 | few | TRBV12-5 | NA | CASAQEMNTEAFF | TGTGCTAGTGCCCAGGAGATGAACACTGAAGCTTTCTTT
TRBJ2-5 | NA | TRBV30 | TRBD2 | CAWGGGLAISGTQYF | TGTGCCTGGGGCGGGGGACTAGCTATAAGTGGGACCCAGTACTTC
TRBJ1-5 | NA | TRBV2 | NA | CASSPSNQPQHF | TGTGCCAGCAGCCCTAGCAATCAGCCCCAGCATTTT
TRBJ1-2 | NA | TRBV5-1 | NA | CASSFSGPNYGYTF | TGCGCCAGCAGCTTTTCAGGTCCGAACTATGGCTACACCTTC
TRBJ2-7 | NA | TRBV4-3 | NA | CASSPGAPGDAYEQYF | TGCGCCAGCAGCCCTGGGGCCCCCGGCGACGCTTACGAGCAGTACTTC
TRBJ2-3 | NA | TRBV5-1 | TRBD2 | CASSTGGGSTDTQYF | TGCGCCAGCAGCACCGGCGGGGGTAGCACAGATACGCAGTATTTT
TRBJ1-1 | NA | TRBV29-1 | NA | CSVARLNTEAFF | TGCAGCGTTGCTCGCCTGAACACTGAAGCTTTCTTT
TRBJ1-2 | NA | TRBV6-6 | NA | CASSHVAREGYTF | TGTGCCAGCAGTCATGTGGCCAGGGAAGGCTACACCTTC
TRBJ2-7 | NA | TRBV28 | TRBD1 | CATHPSGTGNLEQYF | TGTGCCACCCATCCGTCCGGGACAGGGAACTTGGAGCAGTACTTC
TRBJ1-1 | NA | TRBV6-5 | NA | CASSWGLPNTEAFF | TGTGCCAGCAGTTGGGGACTGCCAAACACTGAAGCTTTCTTT
TRBJ1-5 | NA | TRBV10-2 | NA | CASSLDSNQPQHF | TGCGCCAGCAGTCTAGATAGCAATCAGCCCCAGCATTTT
TRBJ2-3 | NA | TRBV7-9 | NA | CASSLGQTASVSTDTQYF | TGTGCCAGCAGCCTTGGACAGACGGCTTCTGTAAGCACAGATACGCAGTATTTT